The subject of this entry is one TCR beta chain. Generated by immunoSEQ multiplex PCR, the TCRdb table keeps only in-frame clones and is missing some. The sample yields roughly 85,000 clones, approximately 90% seen once. CDR1 and CDR2 (germline): SGHKS, YYEKEE (reference sequence). The V segment lost 4 bases and the J segment 1 base; nucleotides outside the gene matches: 9. The CDR3 is made up of 17 amino acids. The data stem from a study of T cell changes during pregnancy in multiple sclerosis. V gene TRBV5-5 combines with J gene TRBJ1-4, with TRBD1 matching over 8 bases. The clonotype comes from a female donor with multiple sclerosis, enrolled in a pregnancy study. This specimen was peripheral blood, taken in the first trimester of pregnancy. CDR3 sequence reads: CASSNGEQGGTNEKLFF. The DNA of the CDR3 is TGTGCCAGCAGCAATGGCGAACAGGGGGGAACTAATGAAAAACTGTTTTTT.